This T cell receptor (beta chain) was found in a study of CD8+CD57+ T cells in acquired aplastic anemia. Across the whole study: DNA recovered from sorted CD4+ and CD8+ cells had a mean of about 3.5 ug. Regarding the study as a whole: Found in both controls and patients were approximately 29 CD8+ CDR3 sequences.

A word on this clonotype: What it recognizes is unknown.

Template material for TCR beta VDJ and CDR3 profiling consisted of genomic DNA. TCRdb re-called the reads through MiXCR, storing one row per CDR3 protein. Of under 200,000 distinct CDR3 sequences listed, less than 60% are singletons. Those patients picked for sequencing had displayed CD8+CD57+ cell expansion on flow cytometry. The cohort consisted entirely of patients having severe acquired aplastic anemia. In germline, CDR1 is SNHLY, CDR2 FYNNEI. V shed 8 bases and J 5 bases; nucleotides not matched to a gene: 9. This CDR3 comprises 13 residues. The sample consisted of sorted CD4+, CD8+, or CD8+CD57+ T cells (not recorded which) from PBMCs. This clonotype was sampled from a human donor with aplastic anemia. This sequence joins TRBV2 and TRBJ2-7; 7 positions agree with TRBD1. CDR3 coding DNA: TGTGCCAGCGGCGGACAGGTCTGGCACGAGCAGTACTTC. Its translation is CASGGQVWHEQYF.